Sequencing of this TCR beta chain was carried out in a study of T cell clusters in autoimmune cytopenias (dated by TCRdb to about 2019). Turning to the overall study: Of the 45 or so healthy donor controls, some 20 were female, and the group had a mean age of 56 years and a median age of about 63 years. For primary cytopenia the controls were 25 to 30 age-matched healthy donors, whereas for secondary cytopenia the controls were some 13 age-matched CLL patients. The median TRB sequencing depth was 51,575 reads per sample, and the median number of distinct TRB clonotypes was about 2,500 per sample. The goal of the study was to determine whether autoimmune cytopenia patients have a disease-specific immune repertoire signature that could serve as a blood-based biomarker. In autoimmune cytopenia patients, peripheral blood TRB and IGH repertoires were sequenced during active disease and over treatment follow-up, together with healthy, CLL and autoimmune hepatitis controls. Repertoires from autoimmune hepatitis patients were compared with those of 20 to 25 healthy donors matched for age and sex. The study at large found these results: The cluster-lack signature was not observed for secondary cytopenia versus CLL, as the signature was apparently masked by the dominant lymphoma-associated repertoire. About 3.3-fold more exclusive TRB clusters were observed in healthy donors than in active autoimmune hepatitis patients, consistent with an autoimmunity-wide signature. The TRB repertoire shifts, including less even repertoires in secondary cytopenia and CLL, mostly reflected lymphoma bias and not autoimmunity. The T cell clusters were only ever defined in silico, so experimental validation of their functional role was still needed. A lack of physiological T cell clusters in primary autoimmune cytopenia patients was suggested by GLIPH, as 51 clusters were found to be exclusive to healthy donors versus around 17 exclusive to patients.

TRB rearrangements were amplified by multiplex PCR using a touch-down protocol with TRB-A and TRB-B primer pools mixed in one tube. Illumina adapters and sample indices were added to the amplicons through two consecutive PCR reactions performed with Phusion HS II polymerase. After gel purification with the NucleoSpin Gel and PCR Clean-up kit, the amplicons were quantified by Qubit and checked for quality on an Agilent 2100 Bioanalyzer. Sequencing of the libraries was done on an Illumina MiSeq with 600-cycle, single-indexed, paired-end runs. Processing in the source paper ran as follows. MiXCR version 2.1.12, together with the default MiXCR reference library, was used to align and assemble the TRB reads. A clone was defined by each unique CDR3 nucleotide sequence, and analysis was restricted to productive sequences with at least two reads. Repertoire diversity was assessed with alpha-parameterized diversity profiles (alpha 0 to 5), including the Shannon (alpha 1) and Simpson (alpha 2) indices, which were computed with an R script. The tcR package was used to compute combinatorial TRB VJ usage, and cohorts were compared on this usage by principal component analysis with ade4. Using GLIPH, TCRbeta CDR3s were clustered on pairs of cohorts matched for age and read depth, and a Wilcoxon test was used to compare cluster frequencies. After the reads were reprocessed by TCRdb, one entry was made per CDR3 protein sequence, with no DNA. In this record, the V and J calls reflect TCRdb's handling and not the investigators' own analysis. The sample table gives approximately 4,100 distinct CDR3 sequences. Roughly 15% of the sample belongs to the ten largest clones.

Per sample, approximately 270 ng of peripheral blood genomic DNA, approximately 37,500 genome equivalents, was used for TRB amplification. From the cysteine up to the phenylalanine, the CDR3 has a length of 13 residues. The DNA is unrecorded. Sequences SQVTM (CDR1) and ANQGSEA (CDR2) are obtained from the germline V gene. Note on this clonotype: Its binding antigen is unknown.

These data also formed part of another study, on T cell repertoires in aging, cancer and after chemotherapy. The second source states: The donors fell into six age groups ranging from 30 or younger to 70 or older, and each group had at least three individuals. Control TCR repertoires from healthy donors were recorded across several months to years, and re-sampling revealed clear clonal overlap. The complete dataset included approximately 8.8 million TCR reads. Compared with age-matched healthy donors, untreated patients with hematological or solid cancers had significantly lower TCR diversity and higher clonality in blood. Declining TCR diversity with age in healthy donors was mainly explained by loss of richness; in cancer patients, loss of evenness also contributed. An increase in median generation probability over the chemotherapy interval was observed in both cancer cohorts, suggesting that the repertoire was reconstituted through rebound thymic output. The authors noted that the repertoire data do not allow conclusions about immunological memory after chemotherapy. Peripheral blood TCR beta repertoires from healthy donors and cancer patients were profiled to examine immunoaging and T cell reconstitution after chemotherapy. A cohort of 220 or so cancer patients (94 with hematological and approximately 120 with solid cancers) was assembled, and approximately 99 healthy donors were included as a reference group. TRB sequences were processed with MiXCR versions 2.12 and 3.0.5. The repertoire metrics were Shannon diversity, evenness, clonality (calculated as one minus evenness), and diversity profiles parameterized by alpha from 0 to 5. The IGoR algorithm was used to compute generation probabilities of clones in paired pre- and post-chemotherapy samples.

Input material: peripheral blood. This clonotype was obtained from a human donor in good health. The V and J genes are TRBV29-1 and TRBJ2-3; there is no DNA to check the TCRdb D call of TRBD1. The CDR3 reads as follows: CSVTTGKTDTQYF.